This T cell receptor beta chain is from a study of cytomegalovirus exposure and HLA in healthy donors. Vbeta (60) and Jbeta (13) primers were used in the PCR. Data came from immunoSEQ multiplex PCR; TCRdb stores just in-frame clones and leaves some out. Found here are approximately 160,000 clones, 80% of them singletons; the top ten hold around 7%. The CDR3 has 14 amino acids. The V end was cut by 6 bases, the J end by 1 base, with 12 bases between. Per the germline V gene, CDR1 is MNHEY and CDR2 is SVGAGI. Sampled while nominally healthy, donors likely had unrecorded immune exposures. The rearrangement joins TRBV6-5 to TRBJ1-2; tentative D call: TRBD1 (6 bases). The clonotype was recovered from a man aged 30 to 39 in good health and CMV-seropositive. Sequenced sample: PBMCs. The CDR3: CASSRGGGNYGYTF. CDR3 DNA sequence: TGTGCCAGCAGCCGAGGGGGTGGTAACTATGGCTACACCTTC.